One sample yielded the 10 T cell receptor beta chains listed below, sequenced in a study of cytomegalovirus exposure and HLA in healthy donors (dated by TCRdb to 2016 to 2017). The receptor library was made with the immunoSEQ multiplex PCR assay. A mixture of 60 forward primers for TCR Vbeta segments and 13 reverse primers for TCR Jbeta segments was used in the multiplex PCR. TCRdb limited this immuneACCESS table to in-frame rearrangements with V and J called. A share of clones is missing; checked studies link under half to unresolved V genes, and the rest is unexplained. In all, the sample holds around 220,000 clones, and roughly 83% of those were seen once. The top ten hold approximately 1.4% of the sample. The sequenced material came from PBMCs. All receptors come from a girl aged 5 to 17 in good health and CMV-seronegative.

The CDR3 reads CASSLAVGGNYGYTF. The CDR3 DNA follows: TGTGCCAGCAGCTTAGCTGTGGGGGGGAACTATGGCTACACCTTC. V gene TRBV7-2 combines with J gene TRBJ1-2; a possible D gene is TRBD1 (5 bases). CDR3 length: 15 amino acids. Per the germline V gene, CDR1 is SGHTA and CDR2 is FQGNSA. Trimming shortened V by 0 bases and J by 2 bases, and 10 bases separated the two germline ends.

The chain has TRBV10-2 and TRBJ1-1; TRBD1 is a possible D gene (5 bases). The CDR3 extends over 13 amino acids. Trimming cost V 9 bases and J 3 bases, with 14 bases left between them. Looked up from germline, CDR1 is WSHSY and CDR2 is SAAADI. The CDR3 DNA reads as TGCGCCAGTGCCTTGCGGGGGGACACTGAAGCTTTCTTT. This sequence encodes CASALRGDTEAFF.

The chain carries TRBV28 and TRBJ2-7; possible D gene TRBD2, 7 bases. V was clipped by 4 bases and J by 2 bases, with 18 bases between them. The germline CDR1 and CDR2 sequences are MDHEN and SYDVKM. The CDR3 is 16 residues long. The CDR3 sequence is CASSWGGAGDPYEQYF. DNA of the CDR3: TGTGCCAGCAGTTGGGGGGGCGCGGGCGATCCCTACGAGCAGTACTTC.

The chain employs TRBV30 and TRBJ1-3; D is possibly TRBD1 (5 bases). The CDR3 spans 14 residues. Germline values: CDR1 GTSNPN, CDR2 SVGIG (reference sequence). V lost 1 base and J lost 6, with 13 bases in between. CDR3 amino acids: CAWSGTPGTNTIYF. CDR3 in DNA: TGTGCCTGGAGTGGGACACCCGGTACAAACACCATATATTTT.

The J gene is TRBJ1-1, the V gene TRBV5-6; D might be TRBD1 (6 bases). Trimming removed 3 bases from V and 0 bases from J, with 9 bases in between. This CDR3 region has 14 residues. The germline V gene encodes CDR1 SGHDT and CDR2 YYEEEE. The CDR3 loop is CASSWGHMNTEAFF. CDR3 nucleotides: TGTGCCAGCAGCTGGGGACACATGAACACTGAAGCTTTCTTT.

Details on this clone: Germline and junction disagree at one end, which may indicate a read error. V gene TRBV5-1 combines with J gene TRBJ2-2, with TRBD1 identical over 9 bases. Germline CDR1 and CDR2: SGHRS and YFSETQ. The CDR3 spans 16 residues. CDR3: CASSFGARTGAGELLF. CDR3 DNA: TGCGCCAGCAGCTTTGGGGCAAGGACAGGGGCCGGGGAGCTGCTTTTT.

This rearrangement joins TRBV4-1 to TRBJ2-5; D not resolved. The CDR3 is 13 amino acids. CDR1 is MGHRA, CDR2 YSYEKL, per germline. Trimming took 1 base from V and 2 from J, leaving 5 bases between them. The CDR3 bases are TGCGCCAGCAGCCAAGTCGGGCAAGAGACCCAGTACTTC. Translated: CASSQVGQETQYF.

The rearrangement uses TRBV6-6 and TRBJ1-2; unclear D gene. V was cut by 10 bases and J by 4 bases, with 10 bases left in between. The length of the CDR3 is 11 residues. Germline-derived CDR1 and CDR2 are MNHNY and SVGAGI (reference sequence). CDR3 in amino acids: CATKSGYGYTF. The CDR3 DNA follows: TGTGCCACCAAGTCGGGCTATGGCTACACCTTC.

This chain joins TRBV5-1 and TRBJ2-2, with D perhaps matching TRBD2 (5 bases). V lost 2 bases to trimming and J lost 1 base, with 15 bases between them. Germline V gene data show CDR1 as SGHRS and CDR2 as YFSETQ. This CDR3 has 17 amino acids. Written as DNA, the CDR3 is TGCGCCAGCAGCTTTGGAGGACTTGGCGGGAACACCGGGGAGCTGTTTTTT. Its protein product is CASSFGGLGGNTGELFF.

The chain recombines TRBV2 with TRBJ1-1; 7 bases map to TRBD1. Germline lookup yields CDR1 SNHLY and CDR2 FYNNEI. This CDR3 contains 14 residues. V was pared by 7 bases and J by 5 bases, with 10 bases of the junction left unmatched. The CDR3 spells CASTLPGGRTEAFF. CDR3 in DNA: TGTGCCAGCACTCTACCAGGGGGAAGGACTGAAGCTTTCTTT.